A selection of T cell receptor beta chains follows, all from one sample in a study of blood T cell repertoires in COVID-19. Clones were sequenced by immunoSEQ multiplex PCR, and TCRdb holds only the in-frame ones, with some missing. This table has 270,000 or so clones, just over 90% appearing once. Sequencing was done on a sample of PBMCs or T cells enriched from blood (not recorded which). Source of these receptors: a middle-aged woman with acute COVID-19. Each CDR3 is given with its conserved first and last residue. D genes are given only for firm matches. Clone size, where shown, is once, few, many, or a class for clones that have expanded.

v_gene,j_gene,d_gene,abundance,CDR3nt,CDR3aa
TRBV30,TRBJ2-7,-,-,TGTGCCTGGAGTCTCTGGGGGCTGGGCGAGCAGTACTTC,CAWSLWGLGEQYF
TRBV28,TRBJ2-6,TRBD1,-,TGTGCCAGCAGCTACAGGGGGCTAAACTCTGGGGCCAACGTCCTGACTTTC,CASSYRGLNSGANVLTF
TRBV5-1,TRBJ1-2,-,-,TGCGCCAGCAGCTTGGGGACAGTTAACTATGGCTACACCTTC,CASSLGTVNYGYTF
TRBV2,TRBJ2-7,-,once,TGTGCCAGCAGTGAAGCGCGAGGGGAGCAGTACTTC,CASSEARGEQYF
TRBV3-1/TRBV3-2,TRBJ2-3,TRBD2,once,TGTGCCAGCAGCCAAGAAGCGGGAGAAGATACGCAGTATTTT,CASSQEAGEDTQYF
TRBV9,TRBJ2-3,TRBD1,-,TGTGCCAGCAGCCCCACAGGGGGGTTATTGGGTACGCAGTATTTT,CASSPTGGLLGTQYF
TRBV3-1/TRBV3-2,TRBJ1-1,-,-,TGTGCCAGCAGCCAAAGACATATGAACACTGAAGCTTTCTTT,CASSQRHMNTEAFF
TRBV9,TRBJ2-3,-,once,TGTGCCAGCAGCGTAGCGGGGAGCACAGATACGCAGTATTTT,CASSVAGSTDTQYF
TRBV5-4,TRBJ2-2,TRBD2,once,TGTGCCAGCAGCTTGGCCCCCGGGACTAGCGGGAGTACCGGGGAGCTGTTTTTT,CASSLAPGTSGSTGELFF
TRBV7-2,TRBJ1-2,-,once,TGTGCCAGCAGCCAATACCTGACAGACGTTAACTATGGCTACACCTTC,CASSQYLTDVNYGYTF
TRBV6-5,TRBJ1-4,-,-,TGTGCCAGCACCCGGAGTGGGGCCACTAATGAAAAACTGTTTTTT,CASTRSGATNEKLFF
TRBV30,TRBJ2-3,-,-,TGTGCCTGGAGTGTTCGCTTGGGCCCCTTATACGGGGGAGATACGCAGTATTTT,CAWSVRLGPLYGGDTQYF
TRBV28,TRBJ2-5,TRBD1,once,TGTGCCAGCAGAAATCCCTCAGGGGGTCAAGAGACCCAGTACTTC,CASRNPSGGQETQYF
TRBV11-2,TRBJ2-3,TRBD2,once,TGTGCCAGCAGCCTAACTAGCGGGTTTAGCACAGATACGCAGTATTTT,CASSLTSGFSTDTQYF
TRBV29-1,TRBJ1-2,TRBD1,-,TGCAGCGTCGACAGGGGGAGGGATGGCTACACCTTC,CSVDRGRDGYTF
TRBV2,TRBJ1-1,-,-,TGTGCCAGCAGAGACACAGGTCCGACTGAAGCTTTCTTT,CASRDTGPTEAFF
TRBV30,TRBJ1-6,TRBD1,-,TGTGCCTGGAGGCGGGACAGGGAGAATAATTCACCCCTCCACTTT,CAWRRDRENNSPLHF
TRBV6-2/TRBV6-3,TRBJ1-5,-,once,TGTGCCAGCAGTTATCGGGCAGGGATCGATCAGCCCCAGCATTTT,CASSYRAGIDQPQHF
TRBV18,TRBJ1-1,-,-,TGTGCCAGCTCACCTCAAAAGGGGGCTGAAGCTTTCTTT,CASSPQKGAEAFF
TRBV2,TRBJ1-3,-,-,TGTGCCAGCAGTGAAGAGATGAGAACTGGAAACACCATATATTTT,CASSEEMRTGNTIYF
TRBV6-6,TRBJ2-6,TRBD1,once,TGTGCCAGCAGTCCGGGACAGATTTTGACTGGGGCCAACGTCCTGACTTTC,CASSPGQILTGANVLTF
TRBV5-1,TRBJ2-3,-,-,TGCGCCAGCAGCCAAATAGATACGCAGTATTTT,CASSQIDTQYF
TRBV7-2,TRBJ2-2,-,-,TGTGCCAGCAGATTAGGGGGGAGGGCTGAGAACACCGGGGAGCTGTTTTTT,CASRLGGRAENTGELFF
TRBV4-1,TRBJ2-1,TRBD2,-,TGCGCCAGCAGCCAAGAGGGGACTAACGCCTACAATGAGCAGTTCTTC,CASSQEGTNAYNEQFF
TRBV20-1,TRBJ2-3,-,-,TGCAGTGCCGGGGGGCCAGATACGCAGTATTTT,CSAGGPDTQYF
TRBV5-4,TRBJ2-5,TRBD1,-,TGTGCCAGCAGCCTCCGGGACAGGGGAGACGAGACCCAGTACTTC,CASSLRDRGDETQYF
TRBV11-3,TRBJ2-3,TRBD2,-,TGTGCCAGCAGCTCGGCGGGGGGCACAGATACGCAGTATTTT,CASSSAGGTDTQYF
TRBV28,TRBJ1-3,-,-,TGTGCAATGGGGGGGCTCCGGATTTTCTCTGGAAACACCATATATTTT,CAMGGLRIFSGNTIYF
TRBV5-1,TRBJ2-5,TRBD2,-,TGCGCCAGCAGTCGAGCGGGAGGGCCTTCGGGAGAGACCCAGTACTTC,CASSRAGGPSGETQYF